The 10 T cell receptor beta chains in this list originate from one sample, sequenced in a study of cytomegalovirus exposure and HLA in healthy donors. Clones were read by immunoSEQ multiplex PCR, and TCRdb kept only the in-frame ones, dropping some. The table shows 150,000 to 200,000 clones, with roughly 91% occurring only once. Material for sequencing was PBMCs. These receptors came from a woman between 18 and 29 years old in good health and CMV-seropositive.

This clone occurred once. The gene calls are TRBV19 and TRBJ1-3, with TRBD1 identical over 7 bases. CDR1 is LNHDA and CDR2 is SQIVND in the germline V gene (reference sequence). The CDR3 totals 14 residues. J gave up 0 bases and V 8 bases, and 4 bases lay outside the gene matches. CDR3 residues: CASSGDSSGNTIYF. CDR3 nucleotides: TGTGCCAGTTCTGGGGACAGCTCTGGAAACACCATATATTTT. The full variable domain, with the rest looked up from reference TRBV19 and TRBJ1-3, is DGGITQSPKYLFRKEGQNVTLSCEQNLNHDAMYWYRQDPGQGLRLIYYSQIVNDFQKGDIAEGYSVSREKKESFPLTVTSAQKNPTAFYLCASSGDSSGNTIYFGEGSWLTVV.

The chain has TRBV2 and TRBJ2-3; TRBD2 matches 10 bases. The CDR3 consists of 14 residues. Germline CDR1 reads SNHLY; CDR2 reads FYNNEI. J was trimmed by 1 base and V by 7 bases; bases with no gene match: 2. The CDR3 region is CASMSGRGTDTQYF. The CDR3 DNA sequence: TGTGCCAGCATGAGCGGGAGGGGCACAGATACGCAGTATTTT.

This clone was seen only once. CDR3 nucleotide sequence: TGTGCCAGCAGCTTAGCGGGGAACAGGGGGCAGGGTGAGCAGTTCTTC. Residues: CASSLAGNRGQGEQFF. The chain combines TRBV7-2 with TRBJ2-1; 9 nucleotides agree with TRBD1. The CDR3 is 16 amino acids. The germline gives CDR1 SGHTA, CDR2 FQGNSA. Trimming cost V 0 bases and J 9 bases; bases outside gene matches: 9.

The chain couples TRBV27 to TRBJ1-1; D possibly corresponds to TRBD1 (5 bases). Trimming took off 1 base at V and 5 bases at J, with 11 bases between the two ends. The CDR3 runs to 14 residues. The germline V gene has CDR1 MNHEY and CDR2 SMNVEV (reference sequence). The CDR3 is CASSLYGGRTEAFF. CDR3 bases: TGTGCCAGCAGTTTATATGGGGGGAGAACTGAAGCTTTCTTT.

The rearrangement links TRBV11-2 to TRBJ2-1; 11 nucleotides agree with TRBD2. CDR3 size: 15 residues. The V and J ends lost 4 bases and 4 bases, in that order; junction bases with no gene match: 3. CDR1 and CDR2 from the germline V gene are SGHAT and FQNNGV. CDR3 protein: CASSSRLAGYNEQFF. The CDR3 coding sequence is TGTGCCAGCAGCTCACGACTAGCGGGATACAATGAGCAGTTCTTC.

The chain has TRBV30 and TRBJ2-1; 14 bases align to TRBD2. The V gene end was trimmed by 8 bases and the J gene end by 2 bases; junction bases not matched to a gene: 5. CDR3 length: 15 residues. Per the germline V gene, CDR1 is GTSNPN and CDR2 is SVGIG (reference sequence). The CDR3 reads CARRLAGGAYNEQFF. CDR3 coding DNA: TGTGCCAGGCGACTAGCGGGAGGGGCCTACAATGAGCAGTTCTTC.

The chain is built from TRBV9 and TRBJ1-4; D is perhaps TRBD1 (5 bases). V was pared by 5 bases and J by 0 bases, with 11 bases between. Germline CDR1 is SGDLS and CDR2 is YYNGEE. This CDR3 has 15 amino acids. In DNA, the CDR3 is TGTGCCAGCAGTTGGGGGGGTGCAACTAATGAAAAACTGTTTTTT. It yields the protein CASSWGGATNEKLFF. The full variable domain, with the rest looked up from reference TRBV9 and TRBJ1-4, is DSGVTQTPKHLITATGQRVTLRCSPRSGDLSVYWYQQSLDQGLQFLIQYYNGEERAKGNILERFSAQQFPDLHSELNLSSLELGDSALYFCASSWGGATNEKLFFGSGTQLSVL.

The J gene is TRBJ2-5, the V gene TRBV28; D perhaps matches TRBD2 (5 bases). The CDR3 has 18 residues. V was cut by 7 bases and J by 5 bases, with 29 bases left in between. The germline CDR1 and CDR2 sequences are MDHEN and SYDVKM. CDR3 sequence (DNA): TGTGCCAGCACAACCTTCTTCCGCCGGGATTCAACGGGGGAGACCCAGTACTTC. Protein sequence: CASTTFFRRDSTGETQYF. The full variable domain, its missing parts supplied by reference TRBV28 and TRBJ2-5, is DVKVTQSSRYLVKRTGEKVFLECVQDMDHENMFWYRQDPGLGLRLIYFSYDVKMKEKGDIPEGYSVSREKKERFSLILESASTNQTSMYLCASTTFFRRDSTGETQYFGPGTRLLVL.

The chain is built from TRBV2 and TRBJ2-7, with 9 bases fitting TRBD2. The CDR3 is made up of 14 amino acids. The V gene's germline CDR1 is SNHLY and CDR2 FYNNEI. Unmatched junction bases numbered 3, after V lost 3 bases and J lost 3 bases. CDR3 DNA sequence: TGTGCCAGCAGTGAGGCGGGAGGGTACTACGAGCAGTACTTC. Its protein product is CASSEAGGYYEQYF.

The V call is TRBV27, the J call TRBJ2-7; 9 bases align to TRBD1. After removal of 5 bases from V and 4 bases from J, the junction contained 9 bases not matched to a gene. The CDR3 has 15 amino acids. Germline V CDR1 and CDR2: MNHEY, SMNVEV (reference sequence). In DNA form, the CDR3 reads TGTGCCAGCAGTGCCCGGGACAGGGTGTATTACGAGCAGTACTTC. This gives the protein CASSARDRVYYEQYF.